A selection of T cell receptor beta chains follows, all from one sample in a study of blood T cell repertoires in COVID-19. TCRdb's copy holds only in-frame clones and misses some; the assay was immunoSEQ multiplex PCR. The table has some 270,000 clones, about 89% seen once. Material for sequencing was peripheral blood. The source of these receptors is a middle-aged man with active or convalescent COVID-19. Each CDR3 is given with its conserved first and last residue. The D gene is left open where the match is weak. Clone size, where shown, is once, few, many, or a class for clones that have expanded.

d_gene,v_gene,j_gene,abundance,CDR3aa,CDR3nt
TRBD1,TRBV24-1,TRBJ1-1,-,CATRRDRNRSRLNTEAFF,TGTGCCACCAGACGGGACAGGAATCGATCCCGGTTGAACACTGAAGCTTTCTTT
-,TRBV9,TRBJ2-1,-,CASSQPKGGPQFF,TGTGCCAGCAGCCAACCCAAAGGAGGCCCGCAGTTCTTC
-,TRBV2,TRBJ2-1,-,CASSENEYNEQFF,TGTGCCAGCAGTGAAAACGAGTACAATGAGCAGTTCTTC
TRBD1,TRBV10-3,TRBJ2-2,-,CATKGATNTGELFF,TGTGCCACCAAGGGGGCAACGAACACCGGGGAGCTGTTTTTT
TRBD1,TRBV18,TRBJ1-5,-,CASSPPGTVTGNNQPQHF,TGTGCCAGCTCACCACCGGGGACCGTGACAGGGAATAATCAGCCCCAGCATTTT
TRBD2,TRBV7-7,TRBJ2-5,-,CASSLASGGNQETQYF,TGTGCTAGCAGCTTAGCCAGCGGGGGGAACCAAGAGACCCAGTACTTC
TRBD1,TRBV29-1,TRBJ1-1,-,CSVEDPTGVGTEAFF,TGCAGCGTTGAAGATCCAACAGGGGTTGGGACTGAAGCTTTCTTT
-,TRBV6-1,TRBJ1-2,few,CASSEKGSPGYYGYTF,TGTGCCAGCAGTGAAAAGGGCAGCCCGGGGTACTATGGCTACACCTTC
TRBD1,TRBV5-1,TRBJ1-1,-,CASSLGTGWMNTEAFF,TGCGCCAGCAGCTTGGGGACAGGGTGGATGAACACTGAAGCTTTCTTT
-,TRBV7-8,TRBJ2-2,-,CASTAKNTGELFF,TGTGCCAGCACTGCGAAGAACACCGGGGAGCTGTTTTTT
-,TRBV4-1,TRBJ2-3,-,CASSGLTRDNTQYF,TGCGCCAGCAGCGGGTTGACACGGGATAATACGCAGTATTTT
-,TRBV19,TRBJ2-2,-,CASSGVAGELFF,TGTGCCAGTAGCGGGGTGGCCGGGGAGCTGTTTTTT
-,TRBV5-1,TRBJ1-3,-,CASSTTGSSGNTIYF,TGCGCCAGCAGCACGACGGGGAGCTCTGGAAACACCATATATTTT
TRBD1,TRBV5-1,TRBJ1-2,-,CASSLEAAGGGYTF,TGCGCCAGCAGCTTGGAGGCTGCAGGGGGCGGCTACACCTTC
TRBD2,TRBV6-5,TRBJ2-5,once,CASSLIAGGGKETQYF,TGTGCCAGCAGTTTGATAGCGGGGGGCGGGAAAGAGACCCAGTACTTC
TRBD1,TRBV4-2,TRBJ2-4,-,CASSQDFQGTGGSELVF,TGTGCCAGCAGCCAAGATTTCCAAGGGACAGGGGGCTCCGAGTTGGTCTTC
-,TRBV18,TRBJ1-1,-,CASSITENTEAFF,TGTGCCAGCTCAATCACAGAGAACACTGAAGCTTTCTTT
-,TRBV5-1,TRBJ1-2,-,CASSLLGQGDYGYTF,TGCGCCAGCAGCTTGTTAGGCCAGGGTGACTATGGCTACACCTTC
-,TRBV15,TRBJ2-1,-,CATSPGAYNEQFF,TGTGCCACCAGCCCAGGGGCCTACAATGAGCAGTTCTTC
TRBD1,TRBV18,TRBJ2-7,-,CASSPGLDRGVDEQYF,TGTGCCAGCTCACCCGGGTTAGACAGGGGAGTAGACGAGCAGTACTTC
-,TRBV9,TRBJ1-2,-,CASSGSLEAGYTF,TGTGCCAGCAGCGGGTCACTAGAGGCTGGCTACACCTTC
-,TRBV10-1,TRBJ2-2,-,CASSAGTYTGELFF,TGCGCCAGCAGTGCCGGGACATACACCGGGGAGCTGTTTTTT
-,TRBV5-4,TRBJ1-2,once,CASSPPPGLNYGYTF,TGTGCCAGCAGCCCCCCTCCGGGGTTGAACTATGGCTACACCTTC
-,TRBV5-6,TRBJ1-4,-,CASSLLVREVLTNEKLFF,TGTGCCAGCAGCTTGTTGGTCAGGGAGGTCCTAACTAATGAAAAACTGTTTTTT
-,TRBV20-1,TRBJ1-1,-,CSAPGDTEAFF,TGCAGTGCCCCGGGGGACACTGAAGCTTTCTTT
-,TRBV7-2,TRBJ1-4,-,CASSLGAEKLFF,TGTGCCAGCAGCTTAGGCGCGGAAAAACTGTTTTTT
TRBD2,TRBV28,TRBJ2-2,-,CASTPGIAGQTGELFF,TGTGCCAGCACCCCAGGGATAGCGGGCCAAACCGGGGAGCTGTTTTTT
-,TRBV4-2,TRBJ2-5,-,CASSRPGGSGETQYF,TGTGCCAGCAGCCGACCCGGCGGGTCAGGAGAGACCCAGTACTTC
TRBD2,TRBV23-1,TRBJ2-7,-,CASSQSMGGAGTSGKYEQYF,TGCGCCAGCAGTCAATCAATGGGGGGCGCCGGGACTAGCGGGAAGTACGAGCAGTACTTC
TRBD1,TRBV9,TRBJ2-1,-,CASSVGQGNTYNEQFF,TGTGCCAGCAGCGTAGGACAGGGGAATACCTACAATGAGCAGTTCTTC
-,TRBV5-6,TRBJ1-3,-,CASSLGPHWGAAGNTIYF,TGTGCCAGCAGCTTGGGTCCCCATTGGGGAGCCGCTGGAAACACCATATATTTT
TRBD1,TRBV2,TRBJ2-2,-,CASSDRQGDTGELFF,TGTGCCAGCAGTGATCGCCAGGGGGACACCGGGGAGCTGTTTTTT
-,TRBV3-1/TRBV3-2,TRBJ2-2,-,CASSQVRLNTGELFF,TGTGCCAGCAGCCAAGTTCGGTTAAACACCGGGGAGCTGTTTTTT
-,TRBV10-2,TRBJ1-5,-,CASSEGRQALDNQPQHF,TGCGCCAGCAGCGAGGGTCGACAGGCGCTTGACAATCAGCCCCAGCATTTT
TRBD1,TRBV19,TRBJ1-4,-,CASSPQGANEKLFF,TGTGCCAGTAGCCCGCAGGGGGCCAATGAAAAACTGTTTTTT
-,TRBV11-2,TRBJ2-7,-,CASSTGGTYEQYF,TGTGCCAGCAGTACAGGCGGTACCTACGAGCAGTACTTC
-,TRBV5-6,TRBJ1-2,-,CASSFQGYGYTF,TGTGCCAGCAGCTTCCAGGGTTACGGCTACACCTTC
TRBD1,TRBV4-2,TRBJ1-6,-,CASSRKAGGDSPLHF,TGTGCCAGCAGCCGGAAGGCAGGGGGTGATTCACCCCTCCACTTT
TRBD1,TRBV14,TRBJ2-5,-,CASSQVRGQGRGETQYF,TGTGCCAGCAGCCAAGTCAGGGGACAGGGACGTGGAGAGACCCAGTACTTC
-,TRBV4-2,TRBJ2-7,-,CASSQGRDTTMDF,TGTGCCAGCAGCCAAGGGCGGGATACAACCATGGACTTC